This TCR beta chain was found in a study of early T cells in non-severe SARS-CoV-2 infection. Findings and caveats of the study: Comparison of clonotypes with VDJdb favored anti-spike CD8 responses while missing private and CD4 specificities.

The CDR3 has 13 residues. V lost 2 bases, J lost 0 bases, and 7 bases lay in between. Germline V lookup: CDR1 DFQATT, CDR2 SNEGSKA (reference sequence). Turning to this clonotype: No antigen is known for it.

Unique molecular identifiers were attached to individual cDNA molecules. Each CDR3 protein gets one entry after TCRdb re-called the 5' RACE reads with MiXCR. The sample gives some 70,000 distinct CDR3 sequences, around 4.7% of which show up once; 4% to 5% is in the top ten. The source of this sequence is an adult who was a healthcare worker with PCR-confirmed SARS-CoV-2 infection or an uninfected control (not recorded which). The chain has TRBV20-1 and TRBJ1-1; D ambiguous. Input material: whole blood. As DNA, the CDR3 is TGCAGTGCTAGAACGACACTGAACACTGAAGCTTTCTTT. Its protein product is CSARTTLNTEAFF.